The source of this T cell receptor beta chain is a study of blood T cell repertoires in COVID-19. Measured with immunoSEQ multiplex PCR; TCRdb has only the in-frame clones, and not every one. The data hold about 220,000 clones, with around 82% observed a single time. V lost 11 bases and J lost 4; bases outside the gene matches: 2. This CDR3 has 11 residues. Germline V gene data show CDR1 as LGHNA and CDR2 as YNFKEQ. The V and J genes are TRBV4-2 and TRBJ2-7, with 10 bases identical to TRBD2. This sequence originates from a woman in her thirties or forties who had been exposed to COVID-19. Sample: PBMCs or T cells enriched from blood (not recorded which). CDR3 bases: TGTGCCTCTAGCGGGGGATACGAGCAGTACTTC. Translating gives CASSGGYEQYF.